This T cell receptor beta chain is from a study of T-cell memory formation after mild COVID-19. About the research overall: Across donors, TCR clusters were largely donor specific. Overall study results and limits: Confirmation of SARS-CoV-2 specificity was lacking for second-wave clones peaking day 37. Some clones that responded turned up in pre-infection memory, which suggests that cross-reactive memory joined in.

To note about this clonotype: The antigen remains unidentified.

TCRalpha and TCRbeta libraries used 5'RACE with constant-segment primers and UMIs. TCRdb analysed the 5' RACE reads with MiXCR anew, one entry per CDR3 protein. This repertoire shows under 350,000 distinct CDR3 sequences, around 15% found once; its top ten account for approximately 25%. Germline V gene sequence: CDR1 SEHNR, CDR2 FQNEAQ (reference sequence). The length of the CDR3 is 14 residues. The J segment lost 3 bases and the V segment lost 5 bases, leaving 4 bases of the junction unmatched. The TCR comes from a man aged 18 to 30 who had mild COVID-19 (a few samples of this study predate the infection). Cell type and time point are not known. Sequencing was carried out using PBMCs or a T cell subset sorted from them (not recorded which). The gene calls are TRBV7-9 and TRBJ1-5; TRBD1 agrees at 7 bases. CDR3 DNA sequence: TGTGCCAGCAGCACCGACAGGGCCAATCAGCCCCAGCATTTT. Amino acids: CASSTDRANQPQHF. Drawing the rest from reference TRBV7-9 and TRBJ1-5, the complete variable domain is DTGVSQNPRHKITKRGQNVTFRCDPISEHNRLYWYRQTLGQGPEFLTYFQNEAQLEKSRLLSDRFSAERPKGSFSTLEIQRTEQGDSAMYLCASSTDRANQPQHFGDGTRLSIL.